A single sample gave rise to the 21 T cell receptor beta chains below, sequenced in a study of response to subunit inactivated influenza vaccine. TCRdb reanalysed the RT-PCR reads using MiXCR and keeps one entry per CDR3 protein. This table holds about 650,000 distinct CDR3 sequences, 14% found once. Sequenced here: PBMCs from blood, sampled 14 to 15 days before vaccination. The receptors come from a man in his fifties who received an inactivated influenza vaccine.

V and J are TRBV19 and TRBJ1-1; the D is unclear. With 9 bases removed from V and 1 base from J, the gap between germline ends came to 18 bases. The CDR3 contains 15 residues. Germline CDR1 LNHDA, CDR2 SQIVND (reference sequence). CDR3 in amino acids: CASKARKLANTEAFF. The CDR3 region has the DNA TGTGCCAGCAAAGCCAGGAAACTTGCGAACACTGAAGCTTTCTTT.

This clonotype was recorded a few times. This chain connects TRBV28 to TRBJ2-1, with TRBD2 identical over 8 bases. The CDR3 spans 18 residues. Germline CDR1 reads MDHEN; CDR2 reads SYDVKM. With V trimmed by 3 bases and J by 0 bases, 10 bases remained unmatched. The CDR3 here is CASSFWRTSSVSYNEQFF. DNA for the CDR3: TGTGCCAGCAGTTTCTGGAGGACTAGCAGTGTCTCCTACAATGAGCAGTTCTTC.

This chain joins TRBV12-3 or TRBV12-4 and TRBJ2-2; TRBD1 matches at 7 bases. The length of the CDR3 is 13 residues. The ends lost 5 bases at V and 4 bases at J; junction bases unmatched: 1. As DNA, the CDR3 is TGTGCCAGCAGTGACAGGGTCACCGGGGAGCTGTTTTTT. Protein: CASSDRVTGELFF.

The genes are TRBV7-9 and TRBJ2-5, with D possibly being TRBD2 (6 bases). The CDR3 length is 14 residues. CDR1 and CDR2 (germline): SEHNR, FQNEAQ (reference sequence). V was shortened by 6 bases and J by 2 bases, with 13 bases between the two germline ends. The CDR3 loop reads CASRKSGDQETQYF. DNA of the CDR3: TGTGCCAGCAGAAAGTCGGGAGATCAAGAGACCCAGTACTTC.

This clonotype came up a few times. CDR3 protein: CSASDFGGEQYF. Here the CDR3 DNA reads TGCAGCGCATCGGATTTTGGGGGCGAGCAGTACTTC. The genes are TRBV29-1 and TRBJ2-7; the D call may be TRBD1 or TRBD2 (5 bases each). Germline V gene sequence: CDR1 SQVTM, CDR2 ANQGSEA. The CDR3 sequence is 12 residues long. The V end was cut by 7 bases, the J end by 6 bases, with 16 bases between.

The rearrangement joins TRBV12-3 or TRBV12-4 to TRBJ1-1, with D uncertain. V was shortened by 3 bases and J by 3 bases, with 8 bases between the two germline ends. CDR3 length: 13 residues. CDR3 sequence reads: CASSLDWDTEAFF. The CDR3 DNA reads as TGTGCCAGCAGTTTGGACTGGGACACTGAAGCTTTCTTT.

The chain couples TRBV7-2 to TRBJ2-5, with 10 bases matching TRBD2. V lost 5 bases to trimming and J lost 6 bases; unmatched junction nucleotides: 3. This CDR3 has 13 amino acids. Germline V gene sequence: CDR1 SGHTA, CDR2 FQGNSA. The chain's CDR3 is CASSKLAGKTQYF. CDR3 sequence (DNA): TGTGCCAGCAGCAAACTAGCGGGAAAGACCCAGTACTTC.

The sample holds a few counts of this clonotype. The chain employs TRBV15 and TRBJ1-1; D remains ambiguous. Per germline, CDR1 LNHNV and CDR2 YYDKDF (reference sequence). The CDR3 has 13 amino acids. Trimming took 2 bases from V and 0 from J, leaving 4 bases between them. CDR3 in DNA: TGTGCCACCAGCAGAACCGTGAACACTGAAGCTTTCTTT. Residues: CATSRTVNTEAFF. Variable domain in full (rest from reference TRBV15 and TRBJ1-1): DAMVIQNPRYQVTQFGKPVTLSCSQTLNHNVMYWYQQKSSQAPKLLFHYYDKDFNNEADTPDNFQSRRPNTSFCFLDIRSPGLGDTAMYLCATSRTVNTEAFFGQGTRLTVV.

This clonotype came up a few times. The chain has TRBV4-3 and TRBJ2-7; possibly TRBD1 or TRBD2 for D (5 bases each). Between the trimmed V and J ends, which lost 4 bases and 3 bases, there was a span of 16 bases. The CDR3 spans 15 residues. Per germline, CDR1 LGHNA and CDR2 YSLEER. CDR3 residues: CASSRSVGESYEQYF. The CDR3 nucleotides are TGCGCCAGCAGCCGAAGCGTGGGGGAAAGCTACGAGCAGTACTTC.

The rearrangement joins TRBV19 to TRBJ2-3, with D possibly being TRBD2 (5 bases). Per germline, CDR1 LNHDA and CDR2 SQIVND (reference sequence). The CDR3 has 16 amino acids. Deletions cut 6 bases from V and 0 bases from J, with 16 bases between. CDR3 DNA: TGTGCCAGTAGCCACTTCCGGCGGACTAGCACAGATACGCAGTATTTT. It specifies CASSHFRRTSTDTQYF.

The CDR3 sequence is CASSLVGANEKLFF. The CDR3 DNA is TGTGCCAGCAGCTTGGTCGGGGCTAATGAAAAACTGTTTTTT. The rearrangement uses TRBV5-5 and TRBJ1-4; D is unresolved. This CDR3 contains 14 residues. From germline, CDR1 is SGHKS and CDR2 YYEKEE (reference sequence). Trimming took 0 bases from V and 3 from J, leaving 6 bases between them.

This chain joins TRBV28 and TRBJ2-7, with 8 bases that match TRBD1. Trimming cost V 8 bases and J 2 bases; bases outside gene matches: 8. The CDR3 runs to 14 residues. Germline assignment: CDR1 MDHEN and CDR2 SYDVKM. CDR3 bases: TGTGCCAGCCGCCGGGACAGGATGACCTACGAGCAGTACTTC. Translating gives CASRRDRMTYEQYF.

On this clonotype: This could be a read error, since a much larger clone is one nucleotide away. This chain uses TRBV12-3 or TRBV12-4 with TRBJ2-5; 11 bases map to TRBD2. Trimming at V came to 7 bases and at J to 7 bases, leaving 2 bases not matched to a gene. The CDR3 totals 12 residues. The CDR3 sequence: CASTGTSGTQYF. The CDR3 nucleotides read TGTGCCAGCACTGGGACTAGCGGGACCCAGTACTTC.

The J gene is TRBJ2-7, the V gene TRBV28; tentatively, D is TRBD1 or TRBD2 (6 bases each). Germline V CDR1 and CDR2: MDHEN, SYDVKM. The CDR3 contains 15 residues. V was shortened by 3 bases and J by 3 bases, with 15 bases between the two germline ends. Here the CDR3 DNA reads TGTGCCAGCAGTTTTGGAGGGGGGTCCCGCTACGAGCAGTACTTC. Its protein product is CASSFGGGSRYEQYF. The full variable domain, completed using reference TRBV28 and TRBJ2-7, is DVKVTQSSRYLVKRTGEKVFLECVQDMDHENMFWYRQDPGLGLRLIYFSYDVKMKEKGDIPEGYSVSREKKERFSLILESASTNQTSMYLCASSFGGGSRYEQYFGPGTRLTVT.

This clonotype was counted a few times. The chain uses TRBV6-1 and TRBJ2-2; D is perhaps TRBD2 (6 bases). Trimming cost V 6 bases and J 1 base, with 18 bases left between them. From germline, CDR1 is MNHNS and CDR2 SASEGT. The CDR3 consists of 17 residues. CDR3 residues: CASRRLGLARNTGELFF. The CDR3, as DNA: TGTGCCAGCAGGAGACTCGGGCTAGCGAGGAACACCGGGGAGCTGTTTTTT.

This clonotype has a handful of counts. The V and J genes are TRBV11-2 and TRBJ2-1; the match to TRBD2 covers 15 bases. The CDR3 is 16 residues long. CDR1 is SGHAT and CDR2 is FQNNGV in the germline V gene. Trimming at V came to 6 bases and at J to 7 bases, leaving 7 bases not matched to a gene. The CDR3 DNA reads as TGTGCCAGCAGACGCTTAGGACTAGCGGGAGGGAATGAGCAGTTCTTC. Translated, it gives CASRRLGLAGGNEQFF.

This clonotype was picked up many times. The V and J genes are TRBV6-5 and TRBJ1-4; a possible D gene is TRBD1 (5 bases). V was clipped by 1 base and J by 12 bases, with 15 bases between them. Germline-derived CDR1 and CDR2 are MNHEY and SVGAGI. This CDR3 is built from 14 residues. The CDR3 loop reads CASSYWRTLGELFF. Written as DNA, the CDR3 is TGTGCCAGCAGTTACTGGCGTACGTTGGGGGAACTGTTTTTT.

The chain joins TRBV7-6 to TRBJ2-2, with D maybe TRBD2 (6 bases). This CDR3 is 14 amino acids long. The V and J ends lost 2 bases and 4 bases respectively, with 8 bases between them. CDR1 SGHVS and CDR2 FNYEAQ come from the germline V gene. For the CDR3, the DNA is TGTGCCAGCAGCTTACAAGCGGGCACCGGGGAGCTGTTTTTT. Translating it yields CASSLQAGTGELFF.

Comment on this clonotype: This may be a read error, as it is one base from a much larger clone. This chain connects TRBV28 to TRBJ1-1; 11 nucleotides align to TRBD1. Germline assignment: CDR1 MDHEN and CDR2 SYDVKM. The CDR3 sequence is 13 residues long. In nucleotides, the CDR3 is TGTGTCAGCAGTGACGGACAGGGGGCGGAAGCTTTCTTT. As protein: CVSSDGQGAEAFF.

This clonotype was counted many times. J is TRBJ2-1 and V is TRBV5-4, with D tentatively TRBD2 (5 bases). This CDR3 has 12 amino acids. Trimming stripped 2 bases from V and 5 bases from J, with 5 bases between. CDR1 SGHNT and CDR2 YYREEE come from the germline V gene (reference sequence). The CDR3 nucleotides are TGTGCCAGCAGCTTAGCGGACAATGAGCAGTTCTTC. Translated: CASSLADNEQFF.

V is TRBV5-1 and J is TRBJ2-3; 9 nucleotides agree with TRBD1. Germline loops: CDR1 SGHRS, CDR2 YFSETQ. This CDR3 comprises 15 residues. Trimming cost V 3 bases and J 1 base; bases outside gene matches: 3. CDR3 region: CASSWTGVGTDTQYF. The DNA for the CDR3 is TGCGCCAGCAGCTGGACAGGGGTCGGCACAGATACGCAGTATTTT.